Presented here are 9 T cell receptor beta chains from one specimen sequenced in a study of identical twins. MiXCR, run by TCRdb on the 5' RACE reads, gives a single entry per CDR3 protein. This table has some 320,000 distinct CDR3 sequences, roughly 12% appearing once. This sample also appeared in a second study, on yellow fever vaccine responses in identical twins.

Source material: CD8+ T cells sorted from blood. These receptors were taken from a woman between 18 and 30 years old in good health.

The rearrangement links TRBV6-4 to TRBJ2-7; TRBD1 matches 9 bases. Germline CDR1 is MRHNA and CDR2 is SNTAGT. The CDR3 is 15 amino acids. The trim removed 2 bases at V and 3 bases at J, leaving 5 bases unmatched. CDR3 residues: CASSDGGQGFYEQYV. The CDR3 bases are TGTGCCAGCAGTGACGGGGGACAGGGCTTCTACGAGCAGTACGTC.

This chain joins TRBV7-9 and TRBJ2-5, with D maybe TRBD2 (6 bases). Germline assignment: CDR1 SEHNR and CDR2 FQNEAQ (reference sequence). Trimming stripped 0 bases from V and 1 base from J, with 15 bases between. The CDR3 runs 17 residues. DNA for the CDR3: TGTGCCAGCAGCTTAGCGCACGGGGGTCGGGGCCAAGAGACCCAGTACTTC. Translation: CASSLAHGGRGQETQYF.

This clonotype was seen many times. The rearrangement joins TRBV28 to TRBJ1-1; D not resolved. From germline, CDR1 is MDHEN and CDR2 SYDVKM. V lost 6 bases to trimming and J lost 1 base, with 12 bases between them. CDR3 size: 14 residues. The CDR3 region is CASSYGRRNTEAFF. CDR3 sequence (DNA): TGTGCCAGCAGCTACGGACGTAGGAACACTGAAGCTTTCTTT.

J is TRBJ2-7 and V is TRBV15; a weak D match, TRBD1 (6 bases). This CDR3 region has 14 residues. Per germline, CDR1 LNHNV and CDR2 YYDKDF (reference sequence). V lost 6 bases, J lost 2 bases, and 14 bases lay in between. The CDR3 sequence: CATSRTEAPYEQYF. As DNA, the CDR3 is TGTGCCACCAGTAGGACAGAGGCACCCTACGAGCAGTACTTC.

This clonotype has a count of ten or more. The DNA of the CDR3 is TGTGCCAGCAGCCGCCCGGGCAACGGGGAGACCCAGTACTTC. Protein sequence: CASSRPGNGETQYF. The chain combines TRBV12-3 or TRBV12-4 with TRBJ2-5; no reliable D call. The CDR3 spans 14 residues. Trimming shortened V by 6 bases and J by 5 bases, and 16 bases separated the two germline ends.

The chain couples TRBV20-1 to TRBJ2-3; 8 bases line up with TRBD2. Germline CDR1 DFQATT, CDR2 SNEGSKA (reference sequence). J gave up 0 bases and V 1 base, and 6 bases lay outside the gene matches. The CDR3 has 16 residues. This CDR3 is CSARVLADSSTDTQYF. For the CDR3, the DNA is TGCAGTGCTAGAGTACTAGCGGACTCTAGCACAGATACGCAGTATTTT.

This clonotype was counted between two and nine times. The chain is built from TRBV6-1 and TRBJ2-1; D might be TRBD1 (6 bases). CDR1 and CDR2 (germline): MNHNS, SASEGT. Trimming took 3 bases from V and 3 from J, leaving 9 bases between them. CDR3 length: 14 amino acids. CDR3 protein: CASSEVTGYNEQFF. The CDR3 coding sequence is TGTGCCAGCAGTGAGGTGACAGGCTACAATGAGCAGTTCTTC.

The V and J genes are TRBV3-1 and TRBJ2-7; 8 bases match TRBD1. V dropped 4 bases and J dropped 3; count of bases not matched to a gene: 5. The CDR3 is 14 residues long. Germline V gene sequence: CDR1 LGHDT, CDR2 YNNKEL (reference sequence). The CDR3 loop is CASSLDRGNYEQYF. The CDR3 DNA reads as TGTGCCAGCAGCCTAGACAGGGGAAACTACGAGCAGTACTTC.

This clonotype was counted at least ten times. This chain uses TRBV5-1 with TRBJ2-5, with 11 bases lining up with TRBD1. Germline V gives CDR1 SGHRS, CDR2 YFSETQ. The CDR3 consists of 13 residues. The ends lost 4 bases at V and 7 bases at J; junction bases unmatched: 3. CDR3: CASSDGTGGTQYF. For the CDR3, the DNA is TGCGCCAGCAGCGACGGGACAGGGGGGACCCAGTACTTC.